This T cell receptor (beta chain) was profiled in a study of cytomegalovirus exposure and HLA in healthy donors. This CDR3 comprises 16 residues. CDR1 is SGHRS, CDR2 YFSETQ, per germline. It was with 60 Vbeta and 13 Jbeta primers that the PCR ran. Assay used: immunoSEQ multiplex PCR; TCRdb lists only in-frame clones, some missing. The sample lists fewer than 200,000 clones, about four fifths occurring once. The source is a male donor in good health and CMV-seronegative. The chain joins TRBV5-1 to TRBJ2-5, with 9 bases fitting TRBD1. Gene TRBJ2-7 matches the end of the DNA better, so the J call may be wrong. Sequenced sample: PBMCs. DNA of the CDR3: TGCGCCAGCAGCTCCCAACCGGGACAGGGCATCCACGAGCAGTACTTC. This encodes CASSSQPGQGIHEQYF.